This T cell receptor (beta chain) was recorded in a study of blood T cell repertoires in COVID-19. Repertoires were generated with immunoSEQ multiplex PCR, while TCRdb's copy carries only in-frame clones and drops some. The sample has some 130,000 clones, about 80% seen once. The germline V and J ends were trimmed by 6 bases and 7 bases, with 12 bases remaining between them. This CDR3 region has 13 residues. Germline CDR1 reads WSHSY; CDR2 reads SAAADI. The receptor comes from a man aged 60 to 69 with acute or convalescent COVID-19. Sequencing was done on a sample of peripheral blood. The chain joins TRBV10-2 to TRBJ1-4; D unresolved. This CDR3 is CASRDSPGEKLFF. CDR3 nucleotide sequence: TGCGCCAGCAGGGACTCCCCGGGTGAAAAACTGTTTTTT.